The entry below gives a single TCR beta chain sequence along with its context. The germline V gene has CDR1 SGHRS and CDR2 YFSETQ. The CDR3 has 15 residues. V was clipped by 2 bases and J by 2 bases, with 12 bases between them. The protocol was immunoSEQ multiplex PCR, while the TCRdb copy is restricted to in-frame clones and leaves out a portion. The table has 65,000 to 95,000 clones, approximately 95% seen once. The sample belongs to a study of T cell changes during pregnancy in multiple sclerosis. The TCR originated in a female donor in good health, enrolled as a control in a pregnancy study. V and J are TRBV5-1 and TRBJ2-3; tentatively, D is TRBD1 (6 bases). The specimen was peripheral blood, collected in the second trimester of pregnancy. CDR3 DNA sequence: TGCGCCAGCAGCTTTGGACAGAGGAACACAGATACGCAGTATTTT. Translation: CASSFGQRNTDTQYF.